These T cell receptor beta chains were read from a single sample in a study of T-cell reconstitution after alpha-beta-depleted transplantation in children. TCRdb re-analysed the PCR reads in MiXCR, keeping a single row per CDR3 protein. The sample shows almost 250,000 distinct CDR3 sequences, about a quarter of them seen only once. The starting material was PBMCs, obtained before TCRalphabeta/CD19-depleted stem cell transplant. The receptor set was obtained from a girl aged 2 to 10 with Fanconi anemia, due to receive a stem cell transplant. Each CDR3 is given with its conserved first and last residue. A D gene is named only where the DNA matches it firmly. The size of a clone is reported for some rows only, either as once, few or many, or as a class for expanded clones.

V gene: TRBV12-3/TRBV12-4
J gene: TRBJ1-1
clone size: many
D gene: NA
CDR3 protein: CASSLIASRGAFF
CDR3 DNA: TGTGCCAGCAGTTTAATCGCCAGCCGGGGAGCTTTCTTT

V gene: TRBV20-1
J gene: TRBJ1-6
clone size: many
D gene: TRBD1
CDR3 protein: CSAAGGVYNSPLHF
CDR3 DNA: TGCAGTGCTGCAGGGGGCGTCTATAATTCACCCCTCCACTTT

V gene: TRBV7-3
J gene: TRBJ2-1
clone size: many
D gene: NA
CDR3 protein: CASSLSGGAIYNEQFF
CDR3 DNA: TGTGCCAGCAGCTTAAGTGGCGGGGCCATCTACAATGAGCAGTTCTTC

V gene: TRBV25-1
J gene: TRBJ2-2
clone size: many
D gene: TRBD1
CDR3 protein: CASSARTGNTGELFF
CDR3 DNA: TGTGCCAGCAGTGCTCGGACAGGCAACACCGGGGAGCTGTTTTTT

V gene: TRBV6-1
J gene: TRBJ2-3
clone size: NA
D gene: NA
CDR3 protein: CASSPHRDLTDTQYF
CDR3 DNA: TGTGCCAGCAGTCCACATAGGGATTTGACAGATACGCAGTATTTT

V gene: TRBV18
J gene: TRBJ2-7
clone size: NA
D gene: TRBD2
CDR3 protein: CASSPRGGRTYEQYF
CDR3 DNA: TGTGCCAGCTCACCACGGGGCGGGAGGACCTACGAGCAGTACTTC

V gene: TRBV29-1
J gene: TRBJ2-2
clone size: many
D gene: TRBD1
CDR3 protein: CSVGDRGPSGELFF
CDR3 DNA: TGCAGCGTGGGGGACAGGGGGCCGTCCGGGGAGCTGTTTTTT

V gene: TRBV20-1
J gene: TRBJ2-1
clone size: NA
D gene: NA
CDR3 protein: CSTRGLEQFF
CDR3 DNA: TGCAGTACTAGGGGTCTTGAGCAGTTCTTC

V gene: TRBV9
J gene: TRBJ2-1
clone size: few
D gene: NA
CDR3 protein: CASSIRSNEQFF
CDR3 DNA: TGTGCCAGCAGCATCCGATCTAATGAGCAGTTCTTC

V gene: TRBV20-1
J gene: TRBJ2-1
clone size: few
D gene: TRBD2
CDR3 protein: CSARDGGTSGRGSYNEQFF
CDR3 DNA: TGCAGTGCTAGAGATGGTGGGACTAGCGGGAGGGGGTCCTACAATGAGCAGTTCTTC

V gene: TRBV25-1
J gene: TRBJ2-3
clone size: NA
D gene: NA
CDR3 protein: CASSDPMSTDTQYF
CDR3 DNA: TGTGCCAGCAGTGACCCTATGAGCACAGATACGCAGTATTTT

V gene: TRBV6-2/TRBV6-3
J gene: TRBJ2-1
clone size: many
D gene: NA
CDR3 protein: CASSYADSYNEQFF
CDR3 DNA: TGTGCCAGCAGTTACGCCGACAGCTACAATGAGCAGTTCTTC

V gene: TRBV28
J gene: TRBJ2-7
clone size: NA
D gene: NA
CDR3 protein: CASSGRMYEQYF
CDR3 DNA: TGTGCCAGCAGCGGACGGATGTACGAGCAGTACTTC

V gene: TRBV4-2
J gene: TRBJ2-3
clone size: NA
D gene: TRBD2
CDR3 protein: CASSQEGASGSPDTQYF
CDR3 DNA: TGTGCCAGCAGCCAAGAAGGGGCCAGCGGGAGCCCAGATACGCAGTATTTT

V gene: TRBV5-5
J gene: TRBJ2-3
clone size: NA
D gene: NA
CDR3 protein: CASSLGPTPSTDTQYF
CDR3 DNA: TGTGCCAGCAGCTTGGGTCCGACACCGAGCACAGATACGCAGTATTTT

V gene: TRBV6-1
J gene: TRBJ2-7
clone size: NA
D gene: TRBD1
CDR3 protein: CASSADGTGPFLEQYF
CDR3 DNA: TGTGCCAGCAGTGCGGATGGGACAGGCCCTTTTTTAGAGCAGTACTTC

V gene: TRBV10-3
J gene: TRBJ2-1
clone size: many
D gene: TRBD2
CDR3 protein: CAIRSTSGREDEQFF
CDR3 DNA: TGTGCCATCAGGAGTACTAGCGGGAGAGAGGATGAGCAGTTCTTC

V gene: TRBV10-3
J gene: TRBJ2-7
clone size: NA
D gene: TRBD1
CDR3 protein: CAISESGQGAIHEQYF
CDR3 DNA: TGTGCCATCAGTGAGTCGGGGCAGGGGGCGATCCACGAGCAGTACTTC

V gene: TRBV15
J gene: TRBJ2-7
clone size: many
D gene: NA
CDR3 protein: CATSRDVARTYEQYF
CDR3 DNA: TGTGCCACCAGCAGAGATGTGGCTCGGACCTACGAGCAGTACTTC

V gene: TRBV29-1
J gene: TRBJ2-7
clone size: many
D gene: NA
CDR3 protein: CSVEEGLYEQYF
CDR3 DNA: TGCAGCGTTGAAGAAGGGCTCTACGAGCAGTACTTC

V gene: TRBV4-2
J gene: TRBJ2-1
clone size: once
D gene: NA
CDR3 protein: CASGPGVSSYNEQFF
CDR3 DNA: TGTGCCAGCGGCCCTGGGGTTAGCTCCTACAATGAGCAGTTCTTC

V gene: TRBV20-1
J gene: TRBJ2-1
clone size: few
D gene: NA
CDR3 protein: CSALGQGWNEQFF
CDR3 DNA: TGCAGTGCTCTCGGGCAGGGCTGGAATGAGCAGTTCTTC

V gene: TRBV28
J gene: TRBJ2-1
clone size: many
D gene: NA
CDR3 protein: CASSVYSYNEQFF
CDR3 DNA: TGTGCCAGCAGCGTTTATTCCTACAATGAGCAGTTCTTC

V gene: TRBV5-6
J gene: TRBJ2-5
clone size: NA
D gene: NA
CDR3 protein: CASSREPQETQYF
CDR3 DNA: TGTGCCAGCAGCAGAGAACCACAAGAGACCCAGTACTTC

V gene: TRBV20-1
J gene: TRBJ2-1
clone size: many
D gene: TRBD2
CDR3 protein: CSASGLAVPYNEQFF
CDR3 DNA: TGCAGTGCTAGTGGACTAGCGGTTCCCTACAATGAGCAGTTCTTC

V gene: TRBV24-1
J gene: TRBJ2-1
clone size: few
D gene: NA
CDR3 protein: CATSDPGRNWVHEQFF
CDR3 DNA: TGTGCCACCAGTGACCCCGGACGGAATTGGGTCCATGAGCAGTTCTTC

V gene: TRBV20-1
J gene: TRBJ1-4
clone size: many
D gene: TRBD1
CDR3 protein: CSAKKHRDRQGARGKLFF
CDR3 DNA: TGCAGTGCTAAAAAGCACCGCGATCGACAGGGGGCACGGGGGAAACTGTTTTTT

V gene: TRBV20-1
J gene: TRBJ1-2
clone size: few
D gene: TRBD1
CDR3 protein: CSAREAGGQRYGYTF
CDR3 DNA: TGCAGTGCTAGAGAGGCAGGGGGACAGCGATATGGCTACACCTTC

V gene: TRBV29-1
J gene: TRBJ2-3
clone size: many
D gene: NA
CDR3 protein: CSVVGRTTDTQYF
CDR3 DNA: TGCAGCGTTGTCGGCAGAACCACAGATACGCAGTATTTT

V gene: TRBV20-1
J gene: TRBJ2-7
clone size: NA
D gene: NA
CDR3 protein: CSGRTETYEQYF
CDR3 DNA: TGCAGTGGAAGGACAGAGACCTACGAGCAGTACTTC

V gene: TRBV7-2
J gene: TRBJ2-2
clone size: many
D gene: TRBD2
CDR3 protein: CASRTSRHTGELFF
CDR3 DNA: TGTGCCAGCAGGACTAGCAGACACACCGGGGAGCTGTTTTTT

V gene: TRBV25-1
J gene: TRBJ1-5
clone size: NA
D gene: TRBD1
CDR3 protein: CASSAPGGARGDQPQHF
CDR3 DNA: TGTGCCAGCAGTGCCCCAGGGGGGGCGCGGGGCGATCAGCCCCAGCATTTT

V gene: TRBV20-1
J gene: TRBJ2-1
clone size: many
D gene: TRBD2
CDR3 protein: CSARGPVAGGGFYNEQFF
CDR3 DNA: TGCAGTGCTAGAGGCCCAGTAGCGGGAGGGGGGTTCTACAATGAGCAGTTCTTC

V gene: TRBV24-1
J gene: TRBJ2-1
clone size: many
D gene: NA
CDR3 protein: CATSGPNLPNNEQFF
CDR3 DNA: TGTGCCACCAGTGGACCCAATCTGCCCAACAATGAGCAGTTCTTC

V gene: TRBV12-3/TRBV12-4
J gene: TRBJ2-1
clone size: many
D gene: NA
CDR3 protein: CASSHGPSYNEQFF
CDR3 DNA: TGTGCCAGCAGTCATGGACCCTCTTACAATGAGCAGTTCTTC

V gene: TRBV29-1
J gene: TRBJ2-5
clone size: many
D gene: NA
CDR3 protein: CSAPTQGGETQYF
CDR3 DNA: TGCAGCGCTCCCACACAGGGTGGAGAGACCCAGTACTTC

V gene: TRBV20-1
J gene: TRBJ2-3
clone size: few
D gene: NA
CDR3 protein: CSARTPLGDTQYF
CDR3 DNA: TGCAGTGCTAGGACCCCTTTAGGAGATACGCAGTATTTT

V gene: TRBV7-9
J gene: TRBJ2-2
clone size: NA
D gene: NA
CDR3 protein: CASSLAEHGPGGELFF
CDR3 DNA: TGTGCCAGCAGCTTAGCGGAACATGGCCCAGGCGGGGAGCTGTTTTTT

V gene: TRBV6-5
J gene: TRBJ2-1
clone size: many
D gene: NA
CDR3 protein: CASSYSGVLGNEQFF
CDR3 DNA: TGTGCCAGCAGTTACTCGGGGGTCCTGGGCAATGAGCAGTTCTTC

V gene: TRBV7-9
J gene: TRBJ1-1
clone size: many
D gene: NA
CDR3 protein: CASSLTERGTEAFF
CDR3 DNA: TGTGCCAGCAGCTTAACAGAAAGGGGCACTGAAGCTTTCTTT

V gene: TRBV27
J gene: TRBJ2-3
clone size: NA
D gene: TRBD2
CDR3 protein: CASINLAGGPTDTQYF
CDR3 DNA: TGTGCCAGCATCAATCTTGCGGGAGGGCCCACAGATACGCAGTATTTT

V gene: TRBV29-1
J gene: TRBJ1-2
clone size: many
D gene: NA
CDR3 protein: CSVEQVYGYTF
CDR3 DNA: TGCAGCGTTGAACAGGTTTATGGCTACACCTTC

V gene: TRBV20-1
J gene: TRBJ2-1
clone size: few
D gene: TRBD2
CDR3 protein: CSALPGLASNEQFF
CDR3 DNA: TGCAGTGCTCTTCCGGGACTAGCATCCAATGAGCAGTTCTTC

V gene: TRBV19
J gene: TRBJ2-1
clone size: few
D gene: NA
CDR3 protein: CASSVPSLDIQLYNEQFF
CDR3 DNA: TGTGCCAGTAGTGTGCCTAGCCTTGACATTCAGTTATACAATGAGCAGTTCTTC

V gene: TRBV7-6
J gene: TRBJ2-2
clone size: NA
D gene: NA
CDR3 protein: CASSSLYPDFANTGELFF
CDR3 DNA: TGTGCCAGCAGCTCCCTTTACCCGGACTTCGCGAACACCGGGGAGCTGTTTTTT

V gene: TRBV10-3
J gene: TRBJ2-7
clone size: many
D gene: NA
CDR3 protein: CAISEYRDIYEQYF
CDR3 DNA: TGTGCCATCAGTGAGTACCGGGACATATACGAGCAGTACTTC

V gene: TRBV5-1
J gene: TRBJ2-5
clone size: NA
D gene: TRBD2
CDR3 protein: CASSSFLAGGETQYF
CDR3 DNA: TGCGCCAGCAGCTCGTTCCTAGCGGGAGGCGAGACCCAGTACTTC

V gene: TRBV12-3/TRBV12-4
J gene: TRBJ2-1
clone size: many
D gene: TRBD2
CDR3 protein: CASSPLLAGGHNEQFF
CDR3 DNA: TGTGCCAGCAGTCCTCTGCTAGCGGGGGGGCACAATGAGCAGTTCTTC

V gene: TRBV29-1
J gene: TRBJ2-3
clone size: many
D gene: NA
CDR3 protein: CSFRPPHTDTQYF
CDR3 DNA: TGCAGCTTTCGTCCCCCTCACACAGATACGCAGTATTTT

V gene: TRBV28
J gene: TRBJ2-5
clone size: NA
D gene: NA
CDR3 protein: CASSRAGQGETQYF
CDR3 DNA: TGTGCCAGCAGTCGGGCGGGCCAGGGGGAGACCCAGTACTTC

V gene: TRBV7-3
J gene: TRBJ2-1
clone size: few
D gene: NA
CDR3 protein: CASSLTLDNEQFF
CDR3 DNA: TGTGCCAGCAGCTTAACTCTCGATAATGAGCAGTTCTTC

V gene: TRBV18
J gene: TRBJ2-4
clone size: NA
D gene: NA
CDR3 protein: CASSPAVVVAKNIQYF
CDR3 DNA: TGTGCCAGCTCACCAGCTGTTGTGGTCGCCAAAAACATTCAGTACTTC

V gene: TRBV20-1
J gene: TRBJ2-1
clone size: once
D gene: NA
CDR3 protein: CSARVRVGEQFF
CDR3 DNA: TGCAGTGCTAGAGTCAGGGTAGGTGAGCAGTTCTTC

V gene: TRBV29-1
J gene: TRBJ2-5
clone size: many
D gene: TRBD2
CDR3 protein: CSATRLAGETQYF
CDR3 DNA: TGCAGCGCCACGAGACTAGCGGGAGAGACCCAGTACTTC

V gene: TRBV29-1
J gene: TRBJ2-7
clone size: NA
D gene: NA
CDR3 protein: CSATDQSLGEQYF
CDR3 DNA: TGCAGCGCAACGGACCAAAGTTTAGGGGAGCAGTACTTC